The 7 T cell receptor beta chains listed next were all sequenced from one sample in a study of T cell responses to AZD1222 COVID-19 vaccine. The method was immunoSEQ multiplex PCR; TCRdb's version includes in-frame clones alone and lacks a portion of them. The table includes 100,000 to 150,000 clones, around 87% detected once. Material: peripheral blood, obtained on day 0 of AZD1222 vaccination. The origin of the receptors is an adult in good health.

The chain employs TRBV29-1 and TRBJ2-7; the D gene is possibly TRBD1 (6 bases). The CDR3 sequence is 13 residues long. V was cut by 4 bases and J by 3 bases, with 13 bases left in between. Per germline, CDR1 SQVTM and CDR2 ANQGSEA. The CDR3 nucleotides read TGCAGCGTTGCCTATGCAGGGGACTACGAGCAGTACTTC. As protein: CSVAYAGDYEQYF.

The genes are TRBV28 and TRBJ2-4, with 7 positions matching TRBD1. With V trimmed by 1 base and J by 5 bases, 5 bases remained unmatched. The germline gives CDR1 MDHEN, CDR2 SYDVKM. The CDR3 is 15 residues long. The CDR3 here is CASSLFRGLENIQYF. The CDR3 bases are TGTGCCAGCAGTTTATTTAGGGGGCTGGAAAACATTCAGTACTTC.

V usage is TRBV2 and J usage is TRBJ1-2; 7 bases are a match to TRBD1. From germline, CDR1 is SNHLY and CDR2 FYNNEI. This CDR3 has 15 residues. Trimming took 7 bases from V and 7 from J; bases not matched to a gene: 15. Written as DNA, the CDR3 is TGTGCCAGCACGAGCAGCGGCAGGGGGGGAGGTGGCTACACCTTC. It encodes CASTSSGRGGGGYTF.

V gene TRBV27 combines with J gene TRBJ2-2; D unresolved. Trimming took 2 bases from V and 6 from J, leaving 10 bases between them. The CDR3 runs 14 residues. From germline, CDR1 is MNHEY and CDR2 SMNVEV (reference sequence). The CDR3 nucleotides read TGTGCCAGCAGTTTAATTGTGGCGGCCGGGGAGCTGTTTTTT. Its protein is CASSLIVAAGELFF.

The J gene is TRBJ1-6, the V gene TRBV14, with D hard to call. The CDR3 length is 14 residues. Germline values: CDR1 SGHDN, CDR2 FVKESK. V shed 4 bases and J shed 11 bases, with 15 bases lying between them. The DNA of the CDR3 is TGTGCCAGCAGCCCCACCGGGCCGAGGCCACCCCTCCACTTT. It specifies CASSPTGPRPPLHF. Based on the CDR3 plus reference TRBV14 and TRBJ1-6, the full variable domain is EAGVTQFPSHSVIEKGQTVTLRCDPISGHDNLYWYRRVMGKEIKFLLHFVKESKQDESGMPNNRFLAERTGGTYSTLKVQPAELEDSGVYFCASSPTGPRPPLHFGNGTRLTVT.

The chain employs TRBV28 and TRBJ1-5; D is unresolved. The V end was cut by 2 bases, the J end by 5 bases, with 4 bases between. The CDR3 covers 12 residues. Germline CDR1 is MDHEN and CDR2 is SYDVKM. CDR3 loop: CASSLLDQPQHF. The CDR3 DNA reads TGTGCCAGCAGTTTACTCGATCAGCCCCAGCATTTT.

The chain combines TRBV9 with TRBJ2-7; no clear D. The length of the CDR3 is 13 residues. CDR1 and CDR2 (germline): SGDLS, YYNGEE. The V end was cut by 5 bases, the J end by 5 bases, with 14 bases between. CDR3 DNA: TGTGCCAGCAGGATCCTACAAGGCCACGAGCAGTACTTC. Encoded protein: CASRILQGHEQYF.